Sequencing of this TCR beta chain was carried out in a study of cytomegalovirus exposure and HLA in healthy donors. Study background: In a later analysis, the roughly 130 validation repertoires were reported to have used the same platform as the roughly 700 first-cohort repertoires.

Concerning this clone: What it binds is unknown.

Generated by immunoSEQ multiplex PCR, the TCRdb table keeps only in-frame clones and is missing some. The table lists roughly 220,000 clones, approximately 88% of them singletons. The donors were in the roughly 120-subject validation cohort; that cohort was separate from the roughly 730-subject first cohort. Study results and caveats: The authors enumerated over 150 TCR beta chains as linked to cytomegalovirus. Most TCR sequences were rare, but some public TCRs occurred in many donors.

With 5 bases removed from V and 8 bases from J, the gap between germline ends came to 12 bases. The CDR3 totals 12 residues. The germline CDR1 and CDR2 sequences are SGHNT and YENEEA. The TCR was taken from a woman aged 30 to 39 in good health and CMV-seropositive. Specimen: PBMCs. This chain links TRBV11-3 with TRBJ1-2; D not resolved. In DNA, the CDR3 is TGTGCCAGCAGCCACGGATTGTCAGGCTACACCTTC. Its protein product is CASSHGLSGYTF.